A single T cell receptor (beta chain) is shown here with its context. Antigen unknown. The entry originates in a study of cytomegalovirus exposure and HLA in healthy donors. Overall study findings and caveats: The study flagged some 180 TCR beta chains as cytomegalovirus-associated. Specific recognition of CMV antigens was confirmed in vitro for a few chains (all CMV-associated).

From germline, CDR1 is SGHAT and CDR2 FQNNGV. The CDR3 has 13 amino acids. Trimming took off 1 base at V and 5 bases at J, with 8 bases between the two ends. Measured with immunoSEQ multiplex PCR; TCRdb has only the in-frame clones, and not every one. Here the sample spans around 91,000 clones, 90% to 95% being singletons. This clonotype originated in a woman aged 25 to 45 in good health and CMV-seropositive. Source material: PBMCs. The V call is TRBV11-2, the J call TRBJ2-5; D is ambiguous. The CDR3 DNA reads as TGTGCCAGCAGCTTAGGAGCTCGGGAGACCCAGTACTTC. As protein: CASSLGARETQYF.